The entry that follows covers one T cell receptor beta chain sequence. Its antigen is undetermined. CDR1 and CDR2 from the germline V gene are SGHDT and YYEEEE. V was clipped by 4 bases and J by 6 bases, with 11 bases between them. The CDR3 has 13 amino acids. Each CDR3 protein is one row after TCRdb ran MiXCR on the RT-PCR reads. The table records some 640,000 distinct CDR3 sequences, more than 11% of them present only once. The sample originates from a study of response to subunit inactivated influenza vaccine. General study results and limits: After each seasonal influenza vaccination, few new T cells are recruited, the authors suggested.

V gene TRBV5-6 combines with J gene TRBJ1-5; tentatively, D is TRBD1 (5 bases). The receptor was isolated from a man in his fifties who received an inactivated influenza vaccine. Sample: PBMCs from blood, taken around 14 days before vaccination. The CDR3 sequence: CASSPQGIQPQHF. The CDR3 DNA sequence: TGTGCCAGCAGCCCCCAGGGTATTCAGCCCCAGCATTTT. Based on the CDR3 plus reference TRBV5-6 and TRBJ1-5, the full variable domain is DAGVTQSPTHLIKTRGQQVTLRCSPKSGHDTVSWYQQALGQGPQFIFQYYEEEERQRGNFPDRFSGHQFPNYSSELNVNALLLGDSALYLCASSPQGIQPQHFGDGTRLSIL.